These T cell receptor beta chains were read from a single sample in a study of spatial heterogeneity in lung cancer. Using its own MiXCR run on the 5' RACE reads, TCRdb lists one record per CDR3 protein. Of over 6,000 distinct CDR3 sequences in the sample, about 5% were seen once. This material consisted of PBMCs, taken at surgery. These receptor sequences come from a male donor with early-stage non-small cell lung cancer. The CDR3 runs from the conserved cysteine through the conserved F or W. D genes are given only for firm matches. Some rows mark clone size as missing; the rest say once, few, many or name a class of expanded clone.

J gene | V gene | D gene | clone size | CDR3 protein | CDR3 DNA
TRBJ1-5 | TRBV20-1 | TRBD1 | few | CSASTGKESQPQHF | TGCAGTGCCTCGACAGGGAAGGAATCACAGCCCCAGCATTTT
TRBJ1-2 | TRBV11-2 | - | many | CASSPIGFRALYGYTF | TGTGCCAGCAGCCCCATCGGGTTCAGGGCCCTTTATGGCTACACCTTC
TRBJ2-7 | TRBV7-9 | TRBD1 | many | CASSLDQGAYEQYF | TGTGCCAGCAGCTTAGACCAGGGGGCCTACGAGCAGTACTTC
TRBJ2-7 | TRBV7-9 | - | many | CASSRDRFLPYEQYF | TGTGCCAGCAGCAGGGACCGCTTCTTACCCTACGAGCAGTACTTC
TRBJ2-3 | TRBV6-5 | TRBD2 | - | CASSYLTSGTADTQYF | TGTGCCAGCAGTTACCTGACTAGCGGGACGGCAGATACGCAGTATTTT
TRBJ2-2 | TRBV5-5 | - | few | CASSLSYSNTGELFF | TGTGCCAGCAGCTTGTCATACTCGAACACCGGGGAGCTGTTTTTT
TRBJ2-1 | TRBV7-6 | - | many | CASSLTYNEQFF | TGTGCCAGCAGCTTAACGTACAATGAGCAGTTCTTC
TRBJ2-7 | TRBV3-1 | TRBD1 | many | CASSQRGQGNSEQYF | TGTGCCAGCAGCCAAAGGGGACAGGGAAATAGCGAGCAGTACTTC
TRBJ1-6 | TRBV20-1 | - | many | CSARDRGRGWTYNSPLHF | TGCAGTGCTAGAGATCGGGGAAGGGGCTGGACCTATAATTCACCCCTCCACTTT
TRBJ2-7 | TRBV27 | TRBD1 | many | CASNRQGWADEQYF | TGTGCCAGCAACCGACAGGGTTGGGCGGACGAGCAGTACTTC
TRBJ2-7 | TRBV11-2 | - | many | CASSLTSGFPYEQYF | TGTGCCAGCAGCTTAACGAGCGGGTTCCCCTACGAGCAGTACTTC
TRBJ2-1 | TRBV6-1 | TRBD2 | few | CASSKAGRGAFEQFF | TGTGCCAGCAGTAAAGCGGGAAGAGGCGCATTTGAGCAGTTCTTC
TRBJ2-3 | TRBV5-1 | - | many | CASSPGTSTDTQYF | TGCGCCAGCAGCCCTGGGACTAGCACAGATACGCAGTATTTT
TRBJ1-2 | TRBV6-6 | - | many | CASTLRADYGYTF | TGTGCCAGCACCCTTCGGGCTGACTATGGCTACACCTTC